One sample yielded the 2 T cell receptor beta chains listed below, sequenced in a study of T cell responses to AZD1222 COVID-19 vaccine. Measured with immunoSEQ multiplex PCR; TCRdb has only the in-frame clones, and not every one. Among 120,000 or so clones listed, about 88% were seen once. The sequences come from peripheral blood, collected on day 0 of AZD1222 vaccination. These receptors originate from an adult in good health.

J is TRBJ2-6 and V is TRBV27; TRBD1 agrees at 7 bases. Germline CDR1 MNHEY, CDR2 SMNVEV (reference sequence). V gave up 6 bases and J gave up 4 bases; unmatched junction bases: 15. This CDR3 contains 18 residues. This CDR3 is CASSSREQGNSGANVLTF. CDR3 sequence (DNA): TGTGCCAGCAGCTCACGCGAACAGGGGAACTCCGGGGCCAACGTCCTGACTTTC.

The rearrangement uses TRBV7-8 and TRBJ2-5, with D possibly called TRBD1 or TRBD2 (6 bases each). V lost 6 bases and J 4 bases, leaving 12 bases between the germline ends. This CDR3 region has 13 residues. Looked up from germline, CDR1 is SGHVS and CDR2 is FQNEAQ. DNA for the CDR3: TGTGCCAGCAGACGAGGGGGGTTAGAGACCCAGTACTTC. Translating it yields CASRRGGLETQYF.